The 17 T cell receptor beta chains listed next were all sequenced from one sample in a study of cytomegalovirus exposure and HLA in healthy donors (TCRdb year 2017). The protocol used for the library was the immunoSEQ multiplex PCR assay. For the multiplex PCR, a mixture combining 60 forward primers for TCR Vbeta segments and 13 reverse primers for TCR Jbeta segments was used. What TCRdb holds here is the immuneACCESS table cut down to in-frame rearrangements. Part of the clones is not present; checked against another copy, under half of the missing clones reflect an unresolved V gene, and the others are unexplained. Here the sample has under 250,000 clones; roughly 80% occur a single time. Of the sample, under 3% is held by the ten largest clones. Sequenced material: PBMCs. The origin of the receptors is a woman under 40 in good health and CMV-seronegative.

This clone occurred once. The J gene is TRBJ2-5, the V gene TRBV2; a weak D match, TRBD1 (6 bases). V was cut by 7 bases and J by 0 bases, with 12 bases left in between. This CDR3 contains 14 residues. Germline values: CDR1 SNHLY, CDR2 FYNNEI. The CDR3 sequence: CASIRRQDQETQYF. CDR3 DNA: TGTGCCAGCATCCGACGACAGGACCAAGAGACCCAGTACTTC.

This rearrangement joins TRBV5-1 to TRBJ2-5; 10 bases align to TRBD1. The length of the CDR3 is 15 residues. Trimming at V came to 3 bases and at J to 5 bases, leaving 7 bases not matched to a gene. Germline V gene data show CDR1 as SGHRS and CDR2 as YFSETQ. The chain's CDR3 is CASSWGQGLGETQYF. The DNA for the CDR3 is TGCGCCAGCAGCTGGGGACAGGGGTTGGGGGAGACCCAGTACTTC.

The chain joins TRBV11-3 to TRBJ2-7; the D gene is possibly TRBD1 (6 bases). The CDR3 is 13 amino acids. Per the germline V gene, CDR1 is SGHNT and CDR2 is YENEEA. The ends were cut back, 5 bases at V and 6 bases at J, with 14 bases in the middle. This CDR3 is CASSTEAGVEQYF. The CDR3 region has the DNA TGTGCCAGCAGCACAGAGGCAGGGGTCGAGCAGTACTTC.

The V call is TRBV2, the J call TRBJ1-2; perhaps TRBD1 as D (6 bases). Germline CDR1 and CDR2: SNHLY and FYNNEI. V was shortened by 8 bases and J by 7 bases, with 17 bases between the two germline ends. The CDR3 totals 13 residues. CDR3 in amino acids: CASFPGGALGYTF. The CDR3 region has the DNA TGTGCCAGCTTCCCGGGGGGGGCGCTTGGCTACACCTTC.

CDR3 sequence reads: CASSTDRGRELLTF. As DNA, the CDR3 is TGTGCCAGCAGCACCGACAGGGGCCGTGAACTCCTGACTTTC. The chain employs TRBV13 and TRBJ2-6, with 8 bases identical to TRBD1. V lost 5 bases and J lost 14; bases outside the gene matches: 11. The CDR3 loop spans 14 amino acids. Germline assignment: CDR1 PRHDT and CDR2 FYEKMQ (reference sequence).

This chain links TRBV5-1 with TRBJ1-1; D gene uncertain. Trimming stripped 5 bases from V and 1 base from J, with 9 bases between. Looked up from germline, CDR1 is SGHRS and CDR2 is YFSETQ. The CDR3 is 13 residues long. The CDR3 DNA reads TGCGCCAGCAGTCAGGCCCAGAACACTGAAGCTTTCTTT. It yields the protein CASSQAQNTEAFF.

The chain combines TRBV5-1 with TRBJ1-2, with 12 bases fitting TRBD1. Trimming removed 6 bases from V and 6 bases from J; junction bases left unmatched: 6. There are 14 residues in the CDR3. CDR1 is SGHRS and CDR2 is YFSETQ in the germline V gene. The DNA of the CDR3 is TGCGCCAGCATAAGCGGGACAGGGGGCGATGGCTACACCTTC. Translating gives CASISGTGGDGYTF.

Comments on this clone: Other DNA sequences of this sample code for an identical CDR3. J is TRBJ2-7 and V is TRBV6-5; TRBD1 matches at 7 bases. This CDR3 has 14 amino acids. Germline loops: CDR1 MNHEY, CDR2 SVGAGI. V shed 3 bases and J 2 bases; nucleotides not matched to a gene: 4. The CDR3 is CASSYSGTAYEQYF. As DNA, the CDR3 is TGTGCCAGCAGTTATTCTGGGACAGCCTACGAGCAGTACTTC.

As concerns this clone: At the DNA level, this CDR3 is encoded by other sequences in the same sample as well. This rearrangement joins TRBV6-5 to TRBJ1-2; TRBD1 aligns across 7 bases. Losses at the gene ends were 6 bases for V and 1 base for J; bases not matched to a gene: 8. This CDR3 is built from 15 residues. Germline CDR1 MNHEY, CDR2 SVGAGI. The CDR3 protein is CASRRGGTVNYGYTF. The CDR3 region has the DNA TGTGCCAGCAGACGCGGAGGGACAGTTAACTATGGCTACACCTTC.

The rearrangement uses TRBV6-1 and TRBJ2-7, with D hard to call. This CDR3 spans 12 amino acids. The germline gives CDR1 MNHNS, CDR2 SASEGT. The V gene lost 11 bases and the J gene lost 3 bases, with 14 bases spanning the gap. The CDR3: CAGKNRDYEQYF. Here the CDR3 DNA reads TGTGCCGGAAAAAACAGAGACTACGAGCAGTACTTC.

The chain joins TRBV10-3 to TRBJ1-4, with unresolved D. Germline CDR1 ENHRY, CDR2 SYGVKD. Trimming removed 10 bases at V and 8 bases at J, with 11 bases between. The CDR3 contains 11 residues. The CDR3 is CATAGGEKLFF. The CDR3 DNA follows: TGTGCCACGGCCGGAGGGGAAAAACTGTTTTTT.

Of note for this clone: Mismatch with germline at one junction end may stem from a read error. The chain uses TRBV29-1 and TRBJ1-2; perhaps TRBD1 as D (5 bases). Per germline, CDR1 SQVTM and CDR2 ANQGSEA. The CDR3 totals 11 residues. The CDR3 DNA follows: TGCAGCGTTGGCAGGGATAGCGGCTACCCCTTC. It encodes CSVGRDSGYPF.

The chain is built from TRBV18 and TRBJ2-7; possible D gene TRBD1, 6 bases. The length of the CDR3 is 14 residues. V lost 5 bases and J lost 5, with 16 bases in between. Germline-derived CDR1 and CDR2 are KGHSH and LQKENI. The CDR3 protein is CASSSSTGRNEQYF. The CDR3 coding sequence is TGTGCCAGCTCATCTTCGACAGGAAGGAACGAGCAGTACTTC.

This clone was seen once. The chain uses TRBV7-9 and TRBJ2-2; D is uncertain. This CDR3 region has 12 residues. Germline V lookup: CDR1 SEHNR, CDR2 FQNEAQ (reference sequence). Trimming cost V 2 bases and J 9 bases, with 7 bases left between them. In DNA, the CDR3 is TGTGCCAGCAGCTTATTTGTAAGGGAGCTGTTTTTT. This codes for CASSLFVRELFF.

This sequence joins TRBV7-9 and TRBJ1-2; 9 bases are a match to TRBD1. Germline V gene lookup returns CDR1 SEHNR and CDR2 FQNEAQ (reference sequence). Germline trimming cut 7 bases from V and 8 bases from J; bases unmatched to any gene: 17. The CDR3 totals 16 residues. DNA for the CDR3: TGTGCCAGCAACTATTTAAGAGGGGACAGGGTAGGCGGCTACACCTTC. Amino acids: CASNYLRGDRVGGYTF.

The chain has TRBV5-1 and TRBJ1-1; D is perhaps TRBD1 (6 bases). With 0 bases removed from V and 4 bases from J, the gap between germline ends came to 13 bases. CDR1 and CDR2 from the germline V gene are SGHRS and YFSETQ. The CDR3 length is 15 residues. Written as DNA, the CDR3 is TGCGCCAGCAGCTTGGCAACCTTGGGGGCCACTGAAGCTTTCTTT. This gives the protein CASSLATLGATEAFF.

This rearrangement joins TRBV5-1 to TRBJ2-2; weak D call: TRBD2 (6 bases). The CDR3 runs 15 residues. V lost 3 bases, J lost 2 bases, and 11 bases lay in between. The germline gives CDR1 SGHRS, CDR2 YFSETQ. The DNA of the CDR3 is TGCGCCAGCAGCTGGGCGGGACTTAACACCGGGGAGCTGTTTTTT. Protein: CASSWAGLNTGELFF.